This entry lists 9 T cell receptor beta chains sequenced from one sample in a study of shared clonotypes between healthy human individuals. Method: immunoSEQ multiplex PCR; TCRdb's copy keeps in-frame clones and lacks some. The repertoire includes 750,000 to 1,000,000 clones, around 92% of them detected once, and around 24% sits in the top ten. The naive CD8 fraction comprised CD45RO-negative cells positively selected for CCR7 and excluded terminally differentiated effector memory CD45RA+ cells. Sequenced sample: naive CD8+ T cells sorted from blood. All receptors derive from a young man in good health.

The chain uses TRBV10-3 and TRBJ2-1; 7 positions agree with TRBD1. The CDR3 is 16 residues long. Germline V CDR1 and CDR2: ENHRY, SYGVKD. V was pared by 3 bases and J by 5 bases, with 10 bases of the junction left unmatched. In nucleotides, the CDR3 is TGTGCCATCAGTGATCAAGGGGACAGCCTTAACAATGAGCAGTTCTTC. Amino acid sequence: CAISDQGDSLNNEQFF.

The V call is TRBV30, the J call TRBJ1-2, with D maybe TRBD1 (5 bases). V gave up 5 bases and J gave up 2 bases, with 12 bases separating them. This CDR3 contains 13 residues. Germline loops: CDR1 GTSNPN, CDR2 SVGIG (reference sequence). CDR3 sequence: CAWLQVVNYGYTF. The CDR3 bases are TGTGCCTGGTTACAGGTGGTAAACTATGGCTACACCTTC.

This rearrangement joins TRBV4-1 to TRBJ2-7; D may be TRBD2 (6 bases). This CDR3 comprises 14 residues. The germline V gene encodes CDR1 MGHRA and CDR2 YSYEKL. Trimming took 1 base from V and 7 from J, leaving 14 bases between them. The CDR3 here is CASSQVAAVSEQYF. The CDR3 DNA sequence: TGCGCCAGCAGCCAAGTAGCGGCGGTTTCGGAGCAGTACTTC.

The rearrangement uses TRBV11-2 and TRBJ2-7; D is undetermined. CDR1 and CDR2 from the germline V gene are SGHAT and FQNNGV. The CDR3 is 13 residues long. Trimming took off 3 bases at V and 4 bases at J, with 10 bases between the two ends. The chain's CDR3 is CASSFGRQYEQYF. In DNA form, the CDR3 reads TGTGCCAGCAGCTTCGGCCGGCAGTACGAGCAGTACTTC.

This chain links TRBV4-2 with TRBJ2-3, with TRBD2 as a possible D gene (6 bases). The length of the CDR3 is 14 residues. Germline V lookup: CDR1 LGHNA, CDR2 YNFKEQ. Trimming took 6 bases from V and 4 from J, leaving 14 bases between them. This chain's CDR3 is CASSSGVSADTQYF. The CDR3 nucleotides are TGTGCCAGCAGTTCGGGAGTTTCGGCAGATACGCAGTATTTT.

The chain has TRBV7-9 and TRBJ1-4; D might be TRBD1 (6 bases). Germline V gene lookup returns CDR1 SEHNR and CDR2 FQNEAQ (reference sequence). Trimming removed 5 bases from V and 6 bases from J, with 19 bases in between. The CDR3 runs 16 residues. CDR3 residues: CASSPSGGAYDEKLFF. DNA for the CDR3: TGTGCCAGCAGCCCATCTGGGGGGGCATACGATGAAAAACTGTTTTTT.

The CDR3 bases are TGTGCCAGCTCACCAGGGGGTCAGCCCCAGCATTTT. Translating gives CASSPGGQPQHF. The chain has TRBV18 and TRBJ1-5; possible D gene TRBD1, 5 bases. The length of the CDR3 is 12 residues. V was trimmed by 2 bases and J by 6 bases, leaving 5 bases between them. Germline V gene lookup returns CDR1 KGHSH and CDR2 LQKENI.

In this sample, this clone turned up a few times. The gene calls are TRBV5-4 and TRBJ2-1, with 14 bases aligning to TRBD2. J lost 4 bases, V lost 4 bases, and 13 bases had no gene match. The CDR3 loop spans 19 amino acids. Germline CDR1 is SGHNT and CDR2 is YYREEE (reference sequence). CDR3 DNA: TGTGCCAGCAGCCCCTCGGGACTAGCGGGAGTGGGGAGATACAATGAGCAGTTCTTC. Protein sequence: CASSPSGLAGVGRYNEQFF. Supplemented by reference TRBV5-4 and TRBJ2-1, the full variable domain reads ETGVTQSPTHLIKTRGQQVTLRCSSQSGHNTVSWYQQALGQGPQFIFQYYREEENGRGNFPPRFSGLQFPNYSSELNVNALELDDSALYLCASSPSGLAGVGRYNEQFFGPGTRLTVL.

V and J are TRBV7-9 and TRBJ2-1; 8 bases fit TRBD1. CDR1 and CDR2 from the germline V gene are SEHNR and FQNEAQ (reference sequence). V was clipped by 3 bases and J by 0 bases; unmatched bases: 4. The CDR3 totals 16 residues. In DNA, the CDR3 is TGTGCCAGCAGCTTCGGCGGGACAGGCTCCTACAATGAGCAGTTCTTC. Translating gives CASSFGGTGSYNEQFF.